This TCR beta chain emerged from a study of molecular identifiers for immune sequencing clone quantification. General study results and limits: Over 97% of CMV-specific effector molecules, but under 1% of naive ones, were in clones above 20 copies. Among around 1 million naive cells, as was reported, spiked Jurkat TCR RNA from one cell was detectable.

Trimming cost V 7 bases and J 3 bases, with 25 bases left between them. This CDR3 comprises 18 residues. From germline, CDR1 is MNHEY and CDR2 SMNVEV (reference sequence). TCRdb re-analysed the PCR reads in MiXCR, keeping a single row per CDR3 protein. The table includes about 63,000 distinct CDR3 sequences, under 20% detected once. Of note for this clonotype: Its antigen remains unknown.

This clonotype originated in a human donor in good health. Some libraries in this study had Jurkat cell RNA spiked in. The gene calls are TRBV27 and TRBJ2-1, with a weak D call TRBD2 (6 bases). The source material was naive CD8+ T cells from blood, with Jurkat cell RNA spiked in. Regarding subset: FACS-sorted CD8+CD4-CCR7+CD45RA+ naive T cells. The CDR3 loop reads CASNVGSFGGKNYNEQFF. The CDR3 nucleotides read TGTGCCAGCAACGTCGGGAGTTTCGGCGGGAAGAACTACAATGAGCAGTTCTTC.